This T cell receptor beta chain was found in a study of T cells in Graves' hyperthyroidism and ophthalmopathy. Study observations and caveats: The model foresaw ophthalmopathy a median 6.5 months prior to onset. Researchers found most expanded thyroid clonotypes above 0.001 in blood as well. Separating ophthalmopathy from stable hyperthyroidism was achieved by a 13 V-J model.

From RNA transcripts, TCR beta CDR3 regions were amplified. First-round RT-PCR with HTBI primers amplified the TCR CDR3 region. MiXCR, applied by TCRdb to the multiplex PCR reads, yields one record per CDR3 protein. The sample holds about 840,000 distinct CDR3 sequences, roughly 40% seen once. The CDR3 has 14 residues. Germline V gene data show CDR1 as SGHVS and CDR2 as FQNEAQ. V gave up 5 bases and J gave up 8 bases, with 15 bases separating them. Many counts were recorded for this clonotype. Its antigen is undetermined. The diagnoses drew upon clinical symptoms, serum thyroxine and TRAb, thyroid ultrasound and orbital computed tomography.

The source of this sequence is a man between 18 and 29 years old with Graves' hyperthyroidism. Material for sequencing was blood. The genes are TRBV7-8 and TRBJ1-4, with a tentative D call TRBD1 (6 bases). Written as DNA, the CDR3 is TGTGCCAGCAGCGCAGGGGCCGCGGTAGAAAAACTGTTTTTT. Translated, it gives CASSAGAAVEKLFF.